The clone carrying this T cell receptor (beta chain) was found a few times. The sample is drawn from a study of regulatory T cells in long-lasting Graves disease. The time point denotes: newly diagnosed GD, antithyroid drugs for less than 3 months. The TCR library was made from RNA extracted from PBMCs. Both iRepertoire HTBI primers and Arm-PCR of CDR3 regions were used to build the TCR beta libraries. TCRdb analysed the multiplex PCR reads with MiXCR anew, one entry per CDR3 protein. The sample yields hundreds of thousands of distinct CDR3 sequences, less than 20% seen once. Trimming took 2 bases from V and 3 from J, leaving 20 bases between them. The CDR3 is 17 amino acids. The germline V gene has CDR1 KGHSH and CDR2 LQKENI. This sample also belongs to another study, concerning T cells in Graves' hyperthyroidism and ophthalmopathy. That paper states: Patients were aged 18 to 65, had disease duration under 2 months, and had newly diagnosed hyperthyroidism. Most thyroid clonotypes that were expanded above 0.001 also turned up in blood. The model predicted ophthalmopathy a median approximately seven months before onset.

Sequencing was performed on peripheral blood mononuclear cells (PBMCs), taken at new diagnosis, from a patient treated with antithyroid drugs. The TCR comes from a woman aged 25 to 39 with Graves disease. This chain joins TRBV18 and TRBJ2-7, with D perhaps matching TRBD2 (6 bases). Here the CDR3 DNA reads TGTGCCAGCTCACCAGAAAGGGACTCCACAGCCTACTACGAGCAGTACTTC. This gives the protein CASSPERDSTAYYEQYF.